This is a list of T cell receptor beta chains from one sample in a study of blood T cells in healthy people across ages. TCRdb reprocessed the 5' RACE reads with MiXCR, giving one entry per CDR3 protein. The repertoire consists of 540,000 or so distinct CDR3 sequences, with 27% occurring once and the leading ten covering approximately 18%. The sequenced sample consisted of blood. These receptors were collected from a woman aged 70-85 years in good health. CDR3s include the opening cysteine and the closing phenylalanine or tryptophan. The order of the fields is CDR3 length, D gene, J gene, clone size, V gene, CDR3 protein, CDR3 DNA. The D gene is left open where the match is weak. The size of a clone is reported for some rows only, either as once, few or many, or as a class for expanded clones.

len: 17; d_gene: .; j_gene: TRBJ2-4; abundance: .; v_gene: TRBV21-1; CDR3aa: CASSGTSGGAAKNIQYF; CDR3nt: TGTGCCAGCAGCGGGACTAGCGGGGGGGCGGCCAAAAACATTCAGTACTTC
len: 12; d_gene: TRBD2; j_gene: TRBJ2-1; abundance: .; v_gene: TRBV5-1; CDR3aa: CASSLIAGEQFF; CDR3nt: TGCGCCAGCAGCCTTATAGCGGGGGAGCAGTTCTTC
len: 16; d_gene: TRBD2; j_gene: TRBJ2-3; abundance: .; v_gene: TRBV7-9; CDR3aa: CASSFPTSGGANTQYF; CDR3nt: TGTGCCAGCAGCTTCCCGACTAGCGGGGGGGCAAATACGCAGTATTTT
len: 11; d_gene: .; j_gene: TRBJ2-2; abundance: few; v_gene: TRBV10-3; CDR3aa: CATSGTGELFF; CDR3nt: TGTGCCACCTCCGGGACAGGGGAGCTGTTTTTT
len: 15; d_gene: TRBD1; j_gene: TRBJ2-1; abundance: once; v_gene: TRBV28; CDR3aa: CASSHPGQGFNEQFF; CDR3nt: TGTGCCAGCAGTCACCCGGGACAGGGATTCAATGAGCAGTTCTTC
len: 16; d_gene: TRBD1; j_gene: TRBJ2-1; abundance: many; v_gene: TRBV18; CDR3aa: CASSPRGTGTYNEQFF; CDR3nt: TGTGCCAGCTCACCAAGGGGGACAGGGACCTACAATGAGCAGTTCTTC
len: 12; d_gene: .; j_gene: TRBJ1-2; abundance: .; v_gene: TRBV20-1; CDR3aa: CSARDERGGYTF; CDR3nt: TGCAGTGCTAGAGATGAGAGGGGTGGCTACACCTTC
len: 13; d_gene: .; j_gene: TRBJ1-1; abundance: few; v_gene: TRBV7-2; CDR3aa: CASSLDGSNEAFF; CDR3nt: TGTGCCAGCAGCTTGGATGGATCTAATGAAGCTTTCTTT
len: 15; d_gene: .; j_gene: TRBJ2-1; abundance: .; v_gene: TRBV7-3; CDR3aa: CASSPSADSYNEQFF; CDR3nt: TGTGCCAGCAGCCCCTCAGCGGACTCCTACAATGAGCAGTTCTTC
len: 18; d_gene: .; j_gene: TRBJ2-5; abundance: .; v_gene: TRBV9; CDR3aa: CASSPGTDRSTARETQYF; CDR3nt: TGTGCCAGCAGCCCCGGGACTGATCGATCTACAGCCCGAGAGACCCAGTACTTC
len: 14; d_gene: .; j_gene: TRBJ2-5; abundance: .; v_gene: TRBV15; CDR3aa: CATSREAYRETQYF; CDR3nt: TGTGCCACCAGCAGAGAGGCATACAGAGAGACCCAGTACTTC
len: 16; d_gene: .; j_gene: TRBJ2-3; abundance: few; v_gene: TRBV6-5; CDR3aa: CASRPAASFARGTQYF; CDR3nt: TGTGCCAGCAGGCCGGCTGCTAGCTTTGCTCGGGGTACGCAGTATTTT
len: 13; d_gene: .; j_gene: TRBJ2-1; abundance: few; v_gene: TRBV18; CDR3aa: CASSRTANNEQFF; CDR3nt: TGTGCCAGCTCGAGGACAGCAAACAATGAGCAGTTCTTC
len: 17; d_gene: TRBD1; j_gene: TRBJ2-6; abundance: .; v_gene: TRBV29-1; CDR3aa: CSVAPGGTRSGANVLTF; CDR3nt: TGCAGCGTTGCTCCAGGGGGCACACGCTCTGGGGCCAACGTCCTGACTTTC
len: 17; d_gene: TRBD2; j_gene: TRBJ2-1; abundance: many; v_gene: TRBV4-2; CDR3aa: CASSDFGASGDYNEQFF; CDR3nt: TGTGCCAGCAGCGATTTCGGGGCTAGCGGGGATTACAATGAGCAGTTCTTC
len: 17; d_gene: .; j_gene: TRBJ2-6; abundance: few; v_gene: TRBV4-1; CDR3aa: CASSHVLSVSGANVLTF; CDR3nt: TGCGCCAGCAGCCATGTCCTATCTGTCTCTGGGGCCAACGTCCTGACTTTC
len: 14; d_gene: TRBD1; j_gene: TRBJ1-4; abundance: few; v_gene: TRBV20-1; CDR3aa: CSAELTGGGEKLFF; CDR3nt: TGCAGTGCTGAACTCACAGGGGGGGGTGAAAAACTGTTTTTT
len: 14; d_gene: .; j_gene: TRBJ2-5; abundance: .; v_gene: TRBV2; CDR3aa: CASSVQGVKETQYF; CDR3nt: TGTGCCAGCAGTGTTCAGGGTGTGAAAGAGACCCAGTACTTC
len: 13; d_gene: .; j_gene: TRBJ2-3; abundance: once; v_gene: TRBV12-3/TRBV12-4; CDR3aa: CASSSYREDAQYF; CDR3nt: TGTGCCAGCAGTTCTTACAGGGAAGATGCGCAGTATTTT
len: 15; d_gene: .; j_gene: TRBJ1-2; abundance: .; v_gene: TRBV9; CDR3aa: CASSITGRSDYGYTF; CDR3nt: TGTGCCAGCAGCATCACCGGGAGATCTGACTATGGCTACACCTTC
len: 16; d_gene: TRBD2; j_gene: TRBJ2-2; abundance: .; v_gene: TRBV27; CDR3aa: CASRRLAGENTGELFF; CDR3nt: TGTGCCAGCAGAAGACTAGCGGGGGAAAACACCGGGGAGCTGTTTTTT
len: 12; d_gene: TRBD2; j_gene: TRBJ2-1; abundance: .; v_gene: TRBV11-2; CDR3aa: CASSLGTSGQFF; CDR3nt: TGTGCCAGCAGCTTGGGGACTAGCGGGCAGTTCTTC
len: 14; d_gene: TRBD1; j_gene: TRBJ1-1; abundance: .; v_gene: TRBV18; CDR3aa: CASSPTGSDTEAFF; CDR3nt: TGTGCCAGCTCACCGACAGGGAGCGACACTGAAGCTTTCTTT
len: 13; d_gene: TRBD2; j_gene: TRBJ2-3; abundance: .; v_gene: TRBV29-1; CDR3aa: CSVSGAGGDTQYF; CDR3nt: TGCAGCGTATCCGGGGCGGGGGGTGATACGCAGTATTTT
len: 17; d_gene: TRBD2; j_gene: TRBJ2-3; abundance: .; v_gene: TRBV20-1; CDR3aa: CSASRASGGTSTDTQYF; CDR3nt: TGCAGTGCCTCGCGGGCTAGCGGGGGGACTAGCACAGATACGCAGTATTTT
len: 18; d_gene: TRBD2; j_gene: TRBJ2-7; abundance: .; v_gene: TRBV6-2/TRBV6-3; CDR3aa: CASSLPPDLAGDSYEQYF; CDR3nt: TGTGCCAGCAGTCTTCCGCCCGACCTAGCGGGAGACTCCTACGAGCAGTACTTC
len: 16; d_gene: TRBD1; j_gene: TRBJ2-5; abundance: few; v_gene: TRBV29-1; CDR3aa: CSVAVRGHPRGETQYF; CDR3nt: TGCAGCGTTGCAGTCAGGGGGCACCCGAGAGGAGAGACCCAGTACTTC
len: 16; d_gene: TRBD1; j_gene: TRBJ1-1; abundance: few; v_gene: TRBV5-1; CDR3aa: CASSWGTGGFNTEAFF; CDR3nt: TGCGCCAGCAGCTGGGGGACAGGGGGATTTAACACTGAAGCTTTCTTT
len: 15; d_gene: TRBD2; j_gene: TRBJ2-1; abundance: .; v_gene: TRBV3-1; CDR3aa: CASSQGIAGGREQFF; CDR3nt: TGTGCCAGCAGCCAAGGGATAGCGGGGGGACGGGAGCAGTTCTTC
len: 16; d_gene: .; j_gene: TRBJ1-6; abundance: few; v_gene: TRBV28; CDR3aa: CASSSSRSSYNSPLHF; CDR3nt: TGTGCCAGCAGTTCTTCAAGGAGCTCCTATAATTCACCCCTCCACTTT
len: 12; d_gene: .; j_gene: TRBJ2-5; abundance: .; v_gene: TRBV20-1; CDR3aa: CSAGRGEETQYF; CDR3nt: TGCAGTGCCGGAAGGGGAGAAGAGACCCAGTACTTC
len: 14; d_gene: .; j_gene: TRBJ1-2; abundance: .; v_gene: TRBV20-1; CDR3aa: CSVPSGGSNYGYTF; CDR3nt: TGCAGTGTCCCCAGCGGGGGGAGTAACTATGGCTACACCTTC
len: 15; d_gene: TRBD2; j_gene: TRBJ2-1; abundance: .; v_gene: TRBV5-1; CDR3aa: CASSGGTSGSNEQFF; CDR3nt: TGCGCCAGCAGCGGGGGGACTAGCGGGAGCAATGAGCAGTTCTTC
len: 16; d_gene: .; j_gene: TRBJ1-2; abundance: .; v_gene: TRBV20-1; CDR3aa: CSARESNRVANYGYTF; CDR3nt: TGCAGTGCTAGAGAAAGCAACAGGGTGGCTAACTATGGCTACACCTTC
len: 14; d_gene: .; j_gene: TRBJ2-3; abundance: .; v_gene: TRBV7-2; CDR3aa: CASSLAQSGDTQYF; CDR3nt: TGTGCCAGCAGCTTGGCGCAGTCGGGAGATACGCAGTATTTT
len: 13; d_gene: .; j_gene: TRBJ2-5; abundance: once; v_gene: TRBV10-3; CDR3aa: CASQAGLGETQYF; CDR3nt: TGTGCCAGTCAGGCGGGGCTCGGGGAGACCCAGTACTTC
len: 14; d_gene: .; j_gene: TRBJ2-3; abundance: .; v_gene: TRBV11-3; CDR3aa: CASSLVGGGGTQYF; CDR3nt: TGTGCCAGCAGCTTAGTAGGAGGGGGCGGTACGCAGTATTTT
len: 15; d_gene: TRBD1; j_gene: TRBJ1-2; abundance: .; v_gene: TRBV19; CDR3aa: CASSETGKISYGYTF; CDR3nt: TGTGCCAGTAGTGAGACAGGGAAGATTAGCTATGGCTACACCTTC
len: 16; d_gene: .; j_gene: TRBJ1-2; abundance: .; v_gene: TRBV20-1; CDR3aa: CSAQRSSQRSSYGYTF; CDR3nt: TGCAGTGCTCAGAGGTCCAGCCAAAGGAGCTCCTATGGCTACACCTTC
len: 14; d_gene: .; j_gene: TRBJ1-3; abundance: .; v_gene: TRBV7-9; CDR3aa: CASSAQGGGNTIYF; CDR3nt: TGTGCCAGCAGTGCACAGGGCGGTGGAAACACCATATATTTT
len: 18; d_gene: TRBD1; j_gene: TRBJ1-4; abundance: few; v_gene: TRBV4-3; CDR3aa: CASSQFSGTVSPNEKLFF; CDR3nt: TGCGCCAGCAGCCAGTTCTCCGGGACAGTCTCTCCTAATGAAAAACTGTTTTTT
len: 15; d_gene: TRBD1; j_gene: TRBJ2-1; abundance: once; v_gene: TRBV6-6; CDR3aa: CASSDRGHGENEQFF; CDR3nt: TGTGCCAGCAGCGACAGGGGGCATGGAGAAAATGAGCAGTTCTTC
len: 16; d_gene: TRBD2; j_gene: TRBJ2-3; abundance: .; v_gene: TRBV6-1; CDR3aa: CASSEGAQRGEDTQYF; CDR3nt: TGTGCCAGCAGTGAAGGGGCCCAGCGGGGAGAAGATACGCAGTATTTT
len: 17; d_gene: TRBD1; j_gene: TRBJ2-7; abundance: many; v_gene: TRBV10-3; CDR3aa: CAISEGSGQGYSYEQYF; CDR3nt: TGTGCCATCAGTGAGGGTTCGGGACAGGGGTACTCCTACGAGCAGTACTTC
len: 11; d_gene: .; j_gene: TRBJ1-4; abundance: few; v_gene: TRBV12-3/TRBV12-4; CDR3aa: CASSYNEKLFF; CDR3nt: TGTGCCAGCAGTTATAATGAAAAACTGTTTTTT
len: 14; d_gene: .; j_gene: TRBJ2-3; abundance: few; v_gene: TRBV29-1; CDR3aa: CSVFFPTGTDTQYF; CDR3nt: TGCAGCGTTTTTTTTCCAACAGGCACAGATACGCAGTATTTT
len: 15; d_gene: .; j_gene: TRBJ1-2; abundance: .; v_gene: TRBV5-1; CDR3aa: CASSTGPTANYGYTF; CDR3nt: TGCGCCAGCAGCACAGGACCGACGGCTAACTATGGCTACACCTTC
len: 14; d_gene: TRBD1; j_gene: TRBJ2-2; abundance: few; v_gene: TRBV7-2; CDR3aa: CASRGQGATGELFF; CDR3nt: TGTGCCAGCAGGGGACAGGGGGCCACCGGGGAGCTGTTTTTT
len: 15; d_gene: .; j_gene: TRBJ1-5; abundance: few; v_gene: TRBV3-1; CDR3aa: CASSQEAAGHQPQHF; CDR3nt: TGTGCCAGCAGCCAAGAGGCGGCAGGGCATCAGCCCCAGCATTTT
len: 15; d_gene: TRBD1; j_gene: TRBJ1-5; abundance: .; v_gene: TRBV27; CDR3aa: CASSLSTGGNQPQHF; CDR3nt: TGTGCCAGCAGTTTATCGACAGGGGGGAATCAGCCCCAGCATTTT
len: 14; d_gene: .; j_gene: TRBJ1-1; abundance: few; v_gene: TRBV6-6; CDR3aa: CASTAVGSNTEAFF; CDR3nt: TGTGCCAGCACCGCGGTAGGGTCGAACACTGAAGCTTTCTTT
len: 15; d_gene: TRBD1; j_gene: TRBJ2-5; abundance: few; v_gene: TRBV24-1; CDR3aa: CATSARTGGQETQYF; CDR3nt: TGTGCCACCAGTGCCCGGACAGGGGGCCAAGAGACCCAGTACTTC
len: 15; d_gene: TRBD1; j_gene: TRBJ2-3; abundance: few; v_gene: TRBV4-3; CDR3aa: CASSQVQGAPDTQYF; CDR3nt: TGCGCCAGCAGCCAAGTACAGGGGGCGCCGGATACGCAGTATTTT
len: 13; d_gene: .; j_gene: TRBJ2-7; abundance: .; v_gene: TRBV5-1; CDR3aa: CASSLRDSSEQYF; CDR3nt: TGCGCCAGCAGCCTGCGGGACAGTTCCGAGCAGTACTTC